Following are 13 T cell receptor beta chains from one sample sequenced in a study of T cell responses to AZD1222 COVID-19 vaccine. Here immunoSEQ multiplex PCR was the method, and the copy in TCRdb shows in-frame clones only, minus some. The sample contains approximately 150,000 clones, 89% of which appear only once. Material: peripheral blood, obtained on day 0 of AZD1222 vaccination. The receptor source for this set is an adult in good health.

V and J are TRBV19 and TRBJ1-6; TRBD1 agrees at 9 bases. V shed 7 bases, J shed 7 bases, and the junction held 11 bases outside the gene matches. The CDR3 loop spans 16 amino acids. Per the germline V gene, CDR1 is LNHDA and CDR2 is SQIVND (reference sequence). Written as DNA, the CDR3 is TGTGCCAGTATCCCACAAGCCGGGACAGGGAATTCACCCCTCCACTTT. Amino acids: CASIPQAGTGNSPLHF.

The genes are TRBV6-5 and TRBJ1-4, with 7 bases aligning to TRBD1. Germline V gives CDR1 MNHEY, CDR2 SVGAGI. CDR3 size: 14 residues. The V segment lost 6 bases and the J segment 8 bases; nucleotides outside the gene matches: 9. For the CDR3, the DNA is TGTGCCAGCAGCTTCGACAGGGCTGGCGAAAAACTGTTTTTT. Its protein product is CASSFDRAGEKLFF.

The V call is TRBV4-3, the J call TRBJ2-7; D tentatively fits TRBD1 or TRBD2 (6 bases each). Trimming shortened V by 0 bases and J by 3 bases, and 15 bases separated the two germline ends. The CDR3 contains 16 residues. Germline CDR1 is LGHNA and CDR2 is YSLEER. CDR3 protein: CASSQDLGGSLYEQYF. The CDR3 DNA reads as TGCGCCAGCAGCCAAGATTTGGGGGGCTCTCTCTACGAGCAGTACTTC.

The chain links TRBV24-1 to TRBJ1-5; D is unclear. CDR3 length: 14 amino acids. Trimming took 2 bases from V and 5 from J, leaving 9 bases between them. In germline, CDR1 is KGHDR, CDR2 SFDVKD. CDR3: CATSDSYIDQPQHF. The CDR3 DNA sequence: TGTGCCACCAGTGATTCTTACATCGATCAGCCCCAGCATTTT.

In its sample, this clone was seen once. V and J are TRBV4-2 and TRBJ2-1; tentative D call: TRBD1 (5 bases). V lost 0 bases to trimming and J lost 7 bases, with 16 bases between them. Germline lookup yields CDR1 LGHNA and CDR2 YNFKEQ. This CDR3 region has 16 residues. CDR3 in amino acids: CASSQDEQGSGNEQFF. The CDR3 nucleotides are TGTGCCAGCAGCCAAGATGAGCAGGGAAGTGGTAATGAGCAGTTCTTC.

This chain links TRBV4-3 with TRBJ2-1; D uncertain. CDR3 length: 14 residues. Germline V CDR1 and CDR2: LGHNA, YSLEER. V lost 0 bases and J 5 bases, leaving 8 bases between the germline ends. This CDR3 is CASSQDWTNNEQFF. CDR3 sequence (DNA): TGCGCCAGCAGCCAAGATTGGACGAACAATGAGCAGTTCTTC.

The V call is TRBV5-1, the J call TRBJ2-1; possible D gene TRBD2, 5 bases. The V end lost 0 bases, the J end lost 2 bases, and 6 bases lay between the germline ends. Germline V CDR1 and CDR2: SGHRS, YFSETQ. The CDR3 extends over 14 amino acids. Here the CDR3 reads CASSLGSAYNEQFF. The CDR3 bases are TGCGCCAGCAGCTTGGGTAGCGCCTACAATGAGCAGTTCTTC.

This clone showed up just once. The chain combines TRBV18 with TRBJ2-5; the D gene is possibly TRBD1 (6 bases). V was cut by 4 bases and J by 1 base, with 16 bases left in between. CDR3 size: 16 residues. Looked up from germline, CDR1 is KGHSH and CDR2 is LQKENI. The CDR3 DNA is TGTGCCAGCTCACTCCGCCAGGGGTACTCCCAAGAGACCCAGTACTTC. Translation gives CASSLRQGYSQETQYF.

The chain combines TRBV4-1 with TRBJ2-1; 7 nucleotides match TRBD2. CDR1 and CDR2 (germline): MGHRA, YSYEKL. The CDR3 is 16 amino acids. The trim removed 0 bases at V and 6 bases at J, leaving 8 bases unmatched. CDR3 sequence (DNA): TGCGCCAGCAGCCAAGAGCGAGGGAGGGCAAGCAATGAGCAGTTCTTC. Its protein product is CASSQERGRASNEQFF.

The chain carries TRBV7-2 and TRBJ1-1; maybe TRBD1 (6 bases). CDR1 and CDR2 from the germline V gene are SGHTA and FQGNSA. Deletions cut 7 bases from V and 3 bases from J, with 12 bases between. The CDR3 sequence is 13 residues long. The CDR3 DNA reads TGTGCCAGCAACAACGACAGGTACACTGAAGCTTTCTTT. Its protein product is CASNNDRYTEAFF.

This chain uses TRBV18 with TRBJ1-1; D is uncertain. Germline V gene lookup returns CDR1 KGHSH and CDR2 LQKENI. V was cut by 6 bases and J by 4 bases, with 12 bases left in between. This CDR3 spans 13 amino acids. CDR3: CASSRRGGTEAFF. For the CDR3, the DNA is TGTGCCAGCTCGAGACGGGGAGGCACTGAAGCTTTCTTT.

The V and J genes are TRBV4-1 and TRBJ2-2, with 7 bases fitting TRBD1. Trimming at V came to 0 bases and at J to 2 bases, leaving 9 bases not matched to a gene. Germline loops: CDR1 MGHRA, CDR2 YSYEKL. CDR3 length: 18 amino acids. The CDR3 nucleotides read TGCGCCAGCAGCCAAGACGACAGGGTTTTGACCAACACCGGGGAGCTGTTTTTT. It codes for CASSQDDRVLTNTGELFF.

The V gene is TRBV7-9, the J gene TRBJ2-3; D gene unclear. The CDR3 covers 12 residues. The V gene's germline CDR1 is SEHNR and CDR2 FQNEAQ (reference sequence). The V end was cut by 6 bases, the J end by 5 bases, with 9 bases between. The CDR3 DNA reads as TGTGCCAGCAGACCCTTGGGAGATACGCAGTATTTT. It yields the protein CASRPLGDTQYF.